Detailed here is one T cell receptor (beta chain). This sample was taken from a study of T cell changes during pregnancy in multiple sclerosis. Libraries were prepared by immunoSEQ multiplex PCR; TCRdb keeps only in-frame clonotypes and omits some of them. The table lists more than 30,000 clones, roughly 90% of them singletons. The clonotype originates from a female donor with multiple sclerosis, enrolled in a pregnancy study. Material: CD4+ T cells from peripheral blood mononuclear cells, obtained before pregnancy.

The CDR3 loop reads CASSESQGSYNSPLHF. The CDR3 DNA is TGTGCCAGCAGTGAATCTCAGGGCTCCTATAATTCACCCCTCCACTTT. J is TRBJ1-6 and V is TRBV2, with a possible D match to TRBD1 (5 bases). The CDR3 covers 16 residues. Trimming pared 2 bases from V and 0 bases from J, leaving 8 bases between. Germline V gives CDR1 SNHLY, CDR2 FYNNEI. Looking up the rest from reference TRBV2 and TRBJ1-6 gives the full variable domain: EPEVTQTPSHQVTQMGQEVILRCVPISNHLYFYWYRQILGQKVEFLVSFYNNEISEKSEIFDDQFSVERPDGSNFTLKIRSTKLEDSAMYFCASSESQGSYNSPLHFGNGTRLTVT.